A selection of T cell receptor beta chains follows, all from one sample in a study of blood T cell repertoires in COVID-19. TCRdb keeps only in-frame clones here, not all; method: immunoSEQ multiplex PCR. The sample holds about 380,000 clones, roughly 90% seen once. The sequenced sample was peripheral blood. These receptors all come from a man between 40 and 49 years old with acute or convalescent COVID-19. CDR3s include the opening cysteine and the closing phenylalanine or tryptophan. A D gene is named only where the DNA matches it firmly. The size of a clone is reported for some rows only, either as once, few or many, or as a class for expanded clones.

CDR3 protein: CASEDSASSYEQYF
CDR3 DNA: TGTGCCAGCGAGGACAGTGCTAGCTCCTACGAGCAGTACTTC
D gene: -
J gene: TRBJ2-7
clone size: once
V gene: TRBV28

CDR3 protein: CASSLGGGDYGYTF
CDR3 DNA: TGCGCCAGCAGCTTGGGTGGCGGGGACTATGGCTACACCTTC
D gene: -
J gene: TRBJ1-2
clone size: -
V gene: TRBV5-1

CDR3 protein: CASSQDPGQGSEKLFF
CDR3 DNA: TGTGCCAGCAGTCAAGACCCGGGACAGGGGAGTGAAAAACTGTTTTTT
D gene: TRBD1
J gene: TRBJ1-4
clone size: -
V gene: TRBV6-1

CDR3 protein: CASSPRGNQPQHF
CDR3 DNA: TGTGCCAGCAGCCCCAGGGGGAATCAGCCCCAGCATTTT
D gene: TRBD1
J gene: TRBJ1-5
clone size: once
V gene: TRBV6-5

CDR3 protein: CARGTGDISGNTIYF
CDR3 DNA: TGTGCCAGAGGGACAGGGGATATCTCTGGAAACACCATATATTTT
D gene: TRBD1
J gene: TRBJ1-3
clone size: once
V gene: TRBV30

CDR3 protein: CASSLSYNGYTF
CDR3 DNA: TGTGCCAGCAGTTTATCGTACAATGGCTACACCTTC
D gene: -
J gene: TRBJ1-2
clone size: -
V gene: TRBV12-3/TRBV12-4

CDR3 protein: CASSQGDRPSREQYF
CDR3 DNA: TGCGCCAGCAGTCAGGGGGACAGGCCATCTCGCGAGCAGTACTTC
D gene: TRBD1
J gene: TRBJ2-7
clone size: few
V gene: TRBV23-1

CDR3 protein: CASSEASGGRQPQHF
CDR3 DNA: TGTGCCAGCAGTGAAGCGTCAGGGGGACGACAGCCCCAGCATTTT
D gene: TRBD1
J gene: TRBJ1-5
clone size: -
V gene: TRBV2

CDR3 protein: CASSRRGFHEQYF
CDR3 DNA: TGTGCCAGCAGCAGAAGGGGTTTCCACGAGCAGTACTTC
D gene: -
J gene: TRBJ2-7
clone size: once
V gene: TRBV9

CDR3 protein: CASGTGGIGNTIYF
CDR3 DNA: TGTGCCAGCGGGACAGGGGGCATTGGAAACACCATATATTTT
D gene: TRBD1
J gene: TRBJ1-3
clone size: -
V gene: TRBV4-2

CDR3 protein: CASSVEPFDEQFF
CDR3 DNA: TGTGCCAGCAGCGTAGAGCCCTTTGATGAGCAGTTCTTC
D gene: -
J gene: TRBJ2-1
clone size: -
V gene: TRBV9

CDR3 protein: CASSVARGLVRDNEQFF
CDR3 DNA: TGTGCCAGCAGCGTAGCGAGGGGACTAGTGCGGGACAATGAGCAGTTCTTC
D gene: TRBD2
J gene: TRBJ2-1
clone size: -
V gene: TRBV9

CDR3 protein: CASRPDSLRNEQFF
CDR3 DNA: TGTGCCAGCAGGCCGGACTCGCTCAGAAATGAGCAGTTCTTC
D gene: -
J gene: TRBJ2-1
clone size: -
V gene: TRBV5-4

CDR3 protein: CASSWKGQSTFYGYTF
CDR3 DNA: TGTGCCAGCAGCTGGAAGGGACAGTCTACATTCTATGGCTACACCTTC
D gene: TRBD1
J gene: TRBJ1-2
clone size: -
V gene: TRBV5-8

CDR3 protein: CASKSGTDNEQFF
CDR3 DNA: TGTGCCAGTAAGAGCGGGACGGACAATGAGCAGTTCTTC
D gene: TRBD2
J gene: TRBJ2-1
clone size: -
V gene: TRBV3-1/TRBV3-2

CDR3 protein: CTSSQDRRVDEQFF
CDR3 DNA: TGCACCAGCAGCCAAGATCGAAGAGTGGATGAGCAGTTCTTC
D gene: -
J gene: TRBJ2-1
clone size: -
V gene: TRBV1

CDR3 protein: CASDGYTEAFF
CDR3 DNA: TGTGCCAGCGACGGGTACACTGAAGCTTTCTTT
D gene: -
J gene: TRBJ1-1
clone size: once
V gene: TRBV6-5

CDR3 protein: CASSESEGKKLFF
CDR3 DNA: TGCGCCAGCAGTGAGTCAGAGGGTAAAAAACTGTTTTTT
D gene: -
J gene: TRBJ1-4
clone size: -
V gene: TRBV10-2

CDR3 protein: CASSQITGETEAFF
CDR3 DNA: TGTGCCAGCAGTCAAATCACAGGGGAGACTGAAGCTTTCTTT
D gene: TRBD1
J gene: TRBJ1-1
clone size: -
V gene: TRBV28

CDR3 protein: CASSWGGRINEQFF
CDR3 DNA: TGTGCCAGCAGTTGGGGGGGGAGGATTAATGAGCAGTTCTTC
D gene: TRBD2
J gene: TRBJ2-1
clone size: -
V gene: TRBV27

CDR3 protein: CASSQVFRETQYF
CDR3 DNA: TGTGCCAGCAGCCAAGTATTTCGGGAGACCCAGTACTTC
D gene: -
J gene: TRBJ2-5
clone size: -
V gene: TRBV6-5

CDR3 protein: CASSPRLNEQYF
CDR3 DNA: TGTGCCAGCAGCCCTCGTTTAAACGAGCAGTACTTC
D gene: -
J gene: TRBJ2-7
clone size: once
V gene: TRBV7-9

CDR3 protein: CASNTLGGGQETQYF
CDR3 DNA: TGCGCCAGCAATACACTGGGCGGGGGCCAAGAGACCCAGTACTTC
D gene: TRBD2
J gene: TRBJ2-5
clone size: -
V gene: TRBV5-1

CDR3 protein: CASSGTRHSYEQYF
CDR3 DNA: TGTGCCAGCAGCGGTACCCGTCATTCCTACGAGCAGTACTTC
D gene: -
J gene: TRBJ2-7
clone size: -
V gene: TRBV2

CDR3 protein: CASSFPPRVNTEAFF
CDR3 DNA: TGTGCCAGCAGCTTTCCCCCCCGGGTGAACACTGAAGCTTTCTTT
D gene: -
J gene: TRBJ1-1
clone size: -
V gene: TRBV7-9

CDR3 protein: CASSLAPGGANEKLFF
CDR3 DNA: TGTGCCAGCAGCTTAGCTCCGGGAGGGGCTAATGAAAAACTGTTTTTT
D gene: -
J gene: TRBJ1-4
clone size: -
V gene: TRBV7-6

CDR3 protein: CASRVGDFNEKLFF
CDR3 DNA: TGTGCCAGCAGGGTGGGGGACTTTAATGAAAAACTGTTTTTT
D gene: -
J gene: TRBJ1-4
clone size: -
V gene: TRBV7-9

CDR3 protein: CASCETRGGDTQYF
CDR3 DNA: TGTGCCAGTTGTGAGACCCGGGGGGGGGATACGCAGTATTTT
D gene: TRBD2
J gene: TRBJ2-3
clone size: -
V gene: TRBV5-4

CDR3 protein: CASSLPASGDTQYF
CDR3 DNA: TGTGCCAGCAGCTTACCGGCTAGCGGAGATACGCAGTATTTT
D gene: TRBD2
J gene: TRBJ2-3
clone size: -
V gene: TRBV11-2

CDR3 protein: CASSPWGASGGLMSTYEQYF
CDR3 DNA: TGTGCCAGCAGCCCTTGGGGGGCTAGCGGGGGGCTAATGAGCACCTACGAGCAGTACTTC
D gene: TRBD2
J gene: TRBJ2-7
clone size: few
V gene: TRBV3-1/TRBV3-2

CDR3 protein: CASSSDRKISYNEQFF
CDR3 DNA: TGTGCCAGCAGCTCCGACAGAAAAATCTCCTACAATGAGCAGTTCTTC
D gene: -
J gene: TRBJ2-1
clone size: -
V gene: TRBV7-3

CDR3 protein: CASSVDRGGETQYF
CDR3 DNA: TGTGCCAGCAGCGTAGACAGGGGAGGAGAGACCCAGTACTTC
D gene: -
J gene: TRBJ2-5
clone size: -
V gene: TRBV9

CDR3 protein: CASSSAPEGVTEAFF
CDR3 DNA: TGTGCCAGCAGCTCAGCCCCAGAGGGGGTCACTGAAGCTTTCTTT
D gene: -
J gene: TRBJ1-1
clone size: -
V gene: TRBV7-9

CDR3 protein: CASSVGNRDNSPLHF
CDR3 DNA: TGTGCCAGCAGCGTAGGTAACAGAGATAATTCACCCCTCCACTTT
D gene: -
J gene: TRBJ1-6
clone size: -
V gene: TRBV9

CDR3 protein: CASSFELAGELFF
CDR3 DNA: TGTGCCAGCAGTTTTGAACTAGCCGGGGAGCTGTTTTTT
D gene: -
J gene: TRBJ2-2
clone size: -
V gene: TRBV12-3/TRBV12-4

CDR3 protein: CASSFKPGQGGETQYF
CDR3 DNA: TGTGCCAGCAGTTTTAAGCCGGGACAGGGCGGCGAGACCCAGTACTTC
D gene: TRBD1
J gene: TRBJ2-5
clone size: -
V gene: TRBV28

CDR3 protein: CASSLAQGPQHF
CDR3 DNA: TGTGCCAGCAGTTTAGCGCAGGGCCCCCAGCATTTT
D gene: -
J gene: TRBJ1-5
clone size: -
V gene: TRBV12-3/TRBV12-4

CDR3 protein: CASSQGAPYGYTF
CDR3 DNA: TGTGCCAGCAGCCAAGGGGCCCCCTATGGCTACACCTTC
D gene: -
J gene: TRBJ1-2
clone size: -
V gene: TRBV4-2

CDR3 protein: CASSFAGGEETQYF
CDR3 DNA: TGTGCCAGCAGCTTTGCGGGGGGAGAAGAGACCCAGTACTTC
D gene: TRBD2
J gene: TRBJ2-5
clone size: -
V gene: TRBV5-4

CDR3 protein: CASSLLGTISEAFF
CDR3 DNA: TGTGCCAGCAGCCTGCTGGGGACAATCAGTGAAGCTTTCTTT
D gene: -
J gene: TRBJ1-1
clone size: -
V gene: TRBV5-5

CDR3 protein: CASSPEWTGTEAFF
CDR3 DNA: TGTGCCAGCAGCCCAGAGTGGACAGGCACTGAAGCTTTCTTT
D gene: TRBD1
J gene: TRBJ1-1
clone size: -
V gene: TRBV9

CDR3 protein: CASSAEMNTEAFF
CDR3 DNA: TGTGCCAGCAGTGCGGAGATGAACACTGAAGCTTTCTTT
D gene: -
J gene: TRBJ1-1
clone size: -
V gene: TRBV2

CDR3 protein: CASSFSRGPYEQYF
CDR3 DNA: TGTGCCAGCAGTTTTTCCAGGGGGCCCTACGAGCAGTACTTC
D gene: TRBD1
J gene: TRBJ2-7
clone size: -
V gene: TRBV27

CDR3 protein: CASSELGLYEQYF
CDR3 DNA: TGTGCCAGCAGTGAACTGGGGCTCTACGAGCAGTACTTC
D gene: -
J gene: TRBJ2-7
clone size: -
V gene: TRBV6-1

CDR3 protein: CASSYTGSQFF
CDR3 DNA: TGTGCCAGCAGTTACACGGGGAGTCAGTTCTTC
D gene: -
J gene: TRBJ2-1
clone size: -
V gene: TRBV6-2/TRBV6-3

CDR3 protein: CASSRGGSGSTDTQYF
CDR3 DNA: TGTGCTAGCAGCCGAGGCGGTAGCGGGTCCACAGATACGCAGTATTTT
D gene: TRBD2
J gene: TRBJ2-3
clone size: -
V gene: TRBV7-7

CDR3 protein: CASSFRTGDTDTQYF
CDR3 DNA: TGTGCCAGCAGCTTTCGCACGGGAGACACAGATACGCAGTATTTT
D gene: -
J gene: TRBJ2-3
clone size: once
V gene: TRBV11-3

CDR3 protein: CASSQETGSNQPQHF
CDR3 DNA: TGTGCCAGCAGCCAAGAGACAGGGAGCAATCAGCCCCAGCATTTT
D gene: TRBD1
J gene: TRBJ1-5
clone size: -
V gene: TRBV4-2

CDR3 protein: CASSSTGGQLNTIYF
CDR3 DNA: TGTGCCAGCAGCTCGACAGGGGGACAGTTAAACACCATATATTTT
D gene: TRBD1
J gene: TRBJ1-3
clone size: -
V gene: TRBV13

CDR3 protein: CASSYKTGANQPQHF
CDR3 DNA: TGTGCCAGCAGTTACAAGACAGGGGCAAATCAGCCCCAGCATTTT
D gene: TRBD1
J gene: TRBJ1-5
clone size: -
V gene: TRBV6-6

CDR3 protein: CASSPWGRANYGYTF
CDR3 DNA: TGTGCCAGCAGCCCTTGGGGCAGGGCTAACTATGGCTACACCTTC
D gene: -
J gene: TRBJ1-2
clone size: -
V gene: TRBV28

CDR3 protein: CASSRTEVHEQYF
CDR3 DNA: TGTGCCAGCAGTCGGACAGAAGTACACGAGCAGTACTTC
D gene: -
J gene: TRBJ2-7
clone size: -
V gene: TRBV2

CDR3 protein: CAWSSTGPGEQYF
CDR3 DNA: TGTGCCTGGAGTTCGACAGGGCCAGGCGAGCAGTACTTC
D gene: TRBD1
J gene: TRBJ2-7
clone size: -
V gene: TRBV30

CDR3 protein: CASSIGTGGNQPQHF
CDR3 DNA: TGTGCCAGTAGTATAGGGACAGGGGGCAATCAGCCCCAGCATTTT
D gene: TRBD1
J gene: TRBJ1-5
clone size: few
V gene: TRBV19

CDR3 protein: CASSEVGLAGDTQYF
CDR3 DNA: TGTGCCAGCAGTGAAGTCGGACTAGCGGGAGATACGCAGTATTTT
D gene: TRBD2
J gene: TRBJ2-3
clone size: -
V gene: TRBV6-1

CDR3 protein: CASSVSPSGRARNEQFF
CDR3 DNA: TGTGCCAGCAGTGTATCCCCTAGCGGGAGGGCCCGGAATGAGCAGTTCTTC
D gene: TRBD2
J gene: TRBJ2-1
clone size: -
V gene: TRBV2

CDR3 protein: CASSISGVTYEQYF
CDR3 DNA: TGCGCCAGCAGCATTAGCGGGGTAACCTACGAGCAGTACTTC
D gene: TRBD2
J gene: TRBJ2-7
clone size: -
V gene: TRBV5-1

CDR3 protein: CASSFQGNGYTF
CDR3 DNA: TGTGCCAGCAGCTTTCAGGGGAACGGCTACACCTTC
D gene: -
J gene: TRBJ1-2
clone size: few
V gene: TRBV11-1

CDR3 protein: CASSQDPSGGTEAFF
CDR3 DNA: TGCGCCAGCAGCCAAGACCCCTCGGGGGGGACTGAAGCTTTCTTT
D gene: -
J gene: TRBJ1-1
clone size: -
V gene: TRBV4-1

CDR3 protein: CASSSLTSSHEQFF
CDR3 DNA: TGCGCCAGCAGTTCATTGACTAGTTCCCATGAGCAGTTCTTC
D gene: -
J gene: TRBJ2-1
clone size: -
V gene: TRBV10-1